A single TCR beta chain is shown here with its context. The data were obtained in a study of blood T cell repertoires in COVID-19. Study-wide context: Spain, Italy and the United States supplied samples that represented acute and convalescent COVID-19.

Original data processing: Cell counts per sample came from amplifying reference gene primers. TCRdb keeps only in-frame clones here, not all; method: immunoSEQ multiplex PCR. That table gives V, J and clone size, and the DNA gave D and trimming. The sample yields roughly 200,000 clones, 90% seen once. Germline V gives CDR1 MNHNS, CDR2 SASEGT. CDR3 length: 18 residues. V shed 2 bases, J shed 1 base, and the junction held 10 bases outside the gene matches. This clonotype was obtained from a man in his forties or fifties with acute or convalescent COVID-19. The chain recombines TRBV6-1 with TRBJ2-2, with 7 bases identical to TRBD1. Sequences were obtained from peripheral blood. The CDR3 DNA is TGTGCCAGCAGTGAACTGTCCGCCAGGGGGTGGAACACCGGGGAGCTGTTTTTT. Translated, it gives CASSELSARGWNTGELFF.